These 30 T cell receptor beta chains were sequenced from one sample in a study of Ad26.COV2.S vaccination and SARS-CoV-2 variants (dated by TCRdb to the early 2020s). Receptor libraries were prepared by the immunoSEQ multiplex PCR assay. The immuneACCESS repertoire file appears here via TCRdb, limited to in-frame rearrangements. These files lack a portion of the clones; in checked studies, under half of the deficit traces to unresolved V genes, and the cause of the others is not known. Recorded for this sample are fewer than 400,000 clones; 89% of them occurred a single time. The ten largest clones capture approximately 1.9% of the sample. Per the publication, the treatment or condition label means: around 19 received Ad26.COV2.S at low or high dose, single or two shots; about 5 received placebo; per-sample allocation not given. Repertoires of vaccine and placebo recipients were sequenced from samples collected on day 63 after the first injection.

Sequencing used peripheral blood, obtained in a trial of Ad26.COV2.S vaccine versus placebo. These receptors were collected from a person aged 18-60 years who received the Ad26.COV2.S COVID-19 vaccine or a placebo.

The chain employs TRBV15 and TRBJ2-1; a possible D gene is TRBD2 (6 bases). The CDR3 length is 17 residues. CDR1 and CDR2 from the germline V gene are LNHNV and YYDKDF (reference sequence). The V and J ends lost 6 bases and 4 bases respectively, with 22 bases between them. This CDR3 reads CATSGAGPSDLYNEQFF. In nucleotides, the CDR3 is TGTGCCACCAGTGGGGCGGGACCTAGCGACCTATACAATGAGCAGTTCTTC.

The CDR3 protein is CASSQVPPLAQETQYF. The CDR3 DNA is TGTGCCAGCAGCCAAGTGCCCCCGCTGGCTCAAGAGACCCAGTACTTC. The rearrangement links TRBV3-1 (or the pseudogene TRBV3-2) to TRBJ2-5; no reliable D call. Germline loops: CDR1 LGHDT, CDR2 YNNKEL (reference sequence). The germline V and J ends were trimmed by 1 base and 2 bases, with 14 bases remaining between them. There are 16 residues in the CDR3.

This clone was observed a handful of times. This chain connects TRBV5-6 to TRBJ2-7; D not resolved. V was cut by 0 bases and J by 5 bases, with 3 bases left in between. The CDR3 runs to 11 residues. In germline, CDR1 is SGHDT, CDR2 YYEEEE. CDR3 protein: CASSLVNEQYF. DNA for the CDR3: TGTGCCAGCAGCTTGGTTAACGAGCAGTACTTC.

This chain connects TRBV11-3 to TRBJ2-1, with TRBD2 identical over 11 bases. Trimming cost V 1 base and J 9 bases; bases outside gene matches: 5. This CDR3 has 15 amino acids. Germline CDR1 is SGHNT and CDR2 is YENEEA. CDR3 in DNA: TGTGCCAGCAGCTTAGCACTAGCGGGAGTCGGTGAGCAGTTCTTC. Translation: CASSLALAGVGEQFF.

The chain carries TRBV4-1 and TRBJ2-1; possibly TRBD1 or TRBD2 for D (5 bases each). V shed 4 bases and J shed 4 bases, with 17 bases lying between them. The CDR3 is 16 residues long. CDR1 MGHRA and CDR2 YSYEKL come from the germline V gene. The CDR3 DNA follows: TGCGCCAGCAGCCCCCAAGGGACCCGGAGGTACAATGAGCAGTTCTTC. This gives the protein CASSPQGTRRYNEQFF.

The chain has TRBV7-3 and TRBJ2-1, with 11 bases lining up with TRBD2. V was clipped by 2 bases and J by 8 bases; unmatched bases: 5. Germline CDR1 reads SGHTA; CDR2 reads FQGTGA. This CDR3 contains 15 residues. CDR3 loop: CASSLSLAGVDEQFF. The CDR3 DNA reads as TGTGCCAGCAGCTTATCACTAGCGGGAGTCGATGAGCAGTTCTTC.

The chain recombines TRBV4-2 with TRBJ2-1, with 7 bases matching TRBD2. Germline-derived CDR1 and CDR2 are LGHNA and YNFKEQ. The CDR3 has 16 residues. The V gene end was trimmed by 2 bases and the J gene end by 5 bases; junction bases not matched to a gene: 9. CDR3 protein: CASSQSTSVNHNEQFF. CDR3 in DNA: TGTGCCAGCAGCCAATCTACTAGCGTGAACCACAATGAGCAGTTCTTC.

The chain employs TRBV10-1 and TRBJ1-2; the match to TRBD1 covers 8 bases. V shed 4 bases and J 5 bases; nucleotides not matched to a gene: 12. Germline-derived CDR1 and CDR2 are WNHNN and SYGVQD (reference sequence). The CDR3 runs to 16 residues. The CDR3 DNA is TGCGCCAGCAGTGGGGGGTCGGGACAGGAGATGTATGGCTACACCTTC. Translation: CASSGGSGQEMYGYTF.

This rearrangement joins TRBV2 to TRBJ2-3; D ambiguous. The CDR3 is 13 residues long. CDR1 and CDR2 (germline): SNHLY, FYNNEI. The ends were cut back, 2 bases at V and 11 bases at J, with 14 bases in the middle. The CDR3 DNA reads TGTGCCAGCAGTGAATTTGCATTAATCGGGCAGTATTTT. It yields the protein CASSEFALIGQYF.

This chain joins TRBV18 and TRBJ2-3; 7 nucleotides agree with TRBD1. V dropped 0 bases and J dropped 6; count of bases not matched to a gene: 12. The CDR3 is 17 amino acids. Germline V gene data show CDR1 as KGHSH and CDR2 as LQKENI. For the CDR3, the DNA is TGTGCCAGCTCACCACCGAGACAGGGACCCTTCCGCGATACGCAGTATTTT. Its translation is CASSPPRQGPFRDTQYF.

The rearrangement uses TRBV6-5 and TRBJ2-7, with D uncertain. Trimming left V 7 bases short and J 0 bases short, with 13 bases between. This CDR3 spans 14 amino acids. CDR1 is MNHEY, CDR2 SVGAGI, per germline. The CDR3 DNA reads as TGTGCCAGCACCGACCGCCTTTACTCCTACGAGCAGTACTTC. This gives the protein CASTDRLYSYEQYF.

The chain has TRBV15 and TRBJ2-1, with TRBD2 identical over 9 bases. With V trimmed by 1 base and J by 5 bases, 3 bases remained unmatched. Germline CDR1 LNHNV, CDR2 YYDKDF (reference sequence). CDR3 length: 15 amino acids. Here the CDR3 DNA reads TGTGCCACCAGCAGAGGTAGCGGGAGAAACAATGAGCAGTTCTTC. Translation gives CATSRGSGRNNEQFF. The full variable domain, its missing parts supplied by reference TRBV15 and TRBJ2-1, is DAMVIQNPRYQVTQFGKPVTLSCSQTLNHNVMYWYQQKSSQAPKLLFHYYDKDFNNEADTPDNFQSRRPNTSFCFLDIRSPGLGDTAMYLCATSRGSGRNNEQFFGPGTRLTVL.

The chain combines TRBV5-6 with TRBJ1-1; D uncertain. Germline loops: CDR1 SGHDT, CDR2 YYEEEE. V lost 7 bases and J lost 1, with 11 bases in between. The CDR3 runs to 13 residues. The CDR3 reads CASGNIGNTEAFF. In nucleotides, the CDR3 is TGTGCCAGCGGCAACATTGGGAACACTGAAGCTTTCTTT.

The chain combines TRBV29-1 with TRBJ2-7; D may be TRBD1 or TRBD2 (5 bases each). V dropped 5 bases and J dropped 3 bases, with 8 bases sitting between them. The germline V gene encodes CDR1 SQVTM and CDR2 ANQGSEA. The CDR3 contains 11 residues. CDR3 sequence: CSVSGLYEQYF. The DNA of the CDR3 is TGCAGCGTTTCGGGGCTCTACGAGCAGTACTTC.

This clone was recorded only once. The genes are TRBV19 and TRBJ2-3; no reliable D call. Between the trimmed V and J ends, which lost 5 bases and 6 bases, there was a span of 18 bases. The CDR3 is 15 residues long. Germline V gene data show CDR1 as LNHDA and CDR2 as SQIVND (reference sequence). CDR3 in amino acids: CASSFQPRPLDTQYF. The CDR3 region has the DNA TGTGCCAGTAGTTTCCAGCCCCGTCCCCTGGATACGCAGTATTTT.

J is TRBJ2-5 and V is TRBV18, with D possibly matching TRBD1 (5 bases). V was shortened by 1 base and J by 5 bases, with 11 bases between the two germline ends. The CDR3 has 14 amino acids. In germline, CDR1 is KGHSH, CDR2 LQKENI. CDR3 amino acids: CASSPQGLGETQYF. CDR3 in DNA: TGTGCCAGCTCACCACAGGGGCTTGGGGAGACCCAGTACTTC.

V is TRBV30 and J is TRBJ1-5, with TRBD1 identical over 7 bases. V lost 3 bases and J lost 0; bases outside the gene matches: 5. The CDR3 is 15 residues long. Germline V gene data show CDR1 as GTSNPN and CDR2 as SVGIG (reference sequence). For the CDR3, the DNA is TGTGCCTGGAGGTCTCAGGGGGATAGCAATCAGCCCCAGCATTTT. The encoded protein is CAWRSQGDSNQPQHF.

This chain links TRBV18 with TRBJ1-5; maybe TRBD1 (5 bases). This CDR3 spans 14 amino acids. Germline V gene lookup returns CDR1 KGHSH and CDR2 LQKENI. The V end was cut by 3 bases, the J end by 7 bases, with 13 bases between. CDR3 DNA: TGTGCCAGCTCACCCTCGGGAGGGGAGCAGCCCCAGCATTTT. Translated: CASSPSGGEQPQHF. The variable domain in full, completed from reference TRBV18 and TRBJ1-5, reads NAGVMQNPRHLVRRRGQEARLRCSPMKGHSHVYWYRQLPEEGLKFMVYLQKENIIDESGMPKERFSAEFPKEGPSILRIQQVVRGDSAAYFCASSPSGGEQPQHFGDGTRLSIL.

The CDR3 sequence is CASSLTSGRAEQYF. CDR3 DNA: TGTGCCAGCAGCCTGACTAGCGGGAGAGCCGAGCAGTACTTC. The chain employs TRBV5-4 and TRBJ2-7; 12 bases are shared with TRBD2. This CDR3 comprises 14 residues. Germline trimming cut 4 bases from V and 6 bases from J; bases unmatched to any gene: 5. Germline lookup yields CDR1 SGHNT and CDR2 YYREEE (reference sequence).

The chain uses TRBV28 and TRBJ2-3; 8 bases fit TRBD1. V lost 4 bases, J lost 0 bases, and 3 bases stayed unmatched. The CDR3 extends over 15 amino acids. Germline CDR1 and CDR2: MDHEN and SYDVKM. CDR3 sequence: CASSSTGASTDTQYF. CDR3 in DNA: TGTGCCAGCAGTTCGACAGGGGCCAGCACAGATACGCAGTATTTT.

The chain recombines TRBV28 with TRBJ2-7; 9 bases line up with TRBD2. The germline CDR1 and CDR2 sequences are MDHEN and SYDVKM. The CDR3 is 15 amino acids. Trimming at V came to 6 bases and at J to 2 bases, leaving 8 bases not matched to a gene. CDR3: CASRPSGTYPYEQYF. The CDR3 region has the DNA TGTGCCAGCAGGCCTAGCGGGACTTACCCCTACGAGCAGTACTTC.

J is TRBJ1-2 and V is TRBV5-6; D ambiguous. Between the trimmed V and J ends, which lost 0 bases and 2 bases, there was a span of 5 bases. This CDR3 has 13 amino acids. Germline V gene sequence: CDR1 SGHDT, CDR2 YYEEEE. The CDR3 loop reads CASSLEQNYGYTF. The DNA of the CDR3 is TGTGCCAGCAGCTTGGAACAGAACTATGGCTACACCTTC.

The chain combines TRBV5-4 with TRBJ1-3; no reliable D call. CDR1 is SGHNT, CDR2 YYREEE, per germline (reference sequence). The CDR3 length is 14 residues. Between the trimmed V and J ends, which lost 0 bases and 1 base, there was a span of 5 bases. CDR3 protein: CASSLGGSGNTIYF. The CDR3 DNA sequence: TGTGCCAGCAGCTTGGGGGGTTCTGGAAACACCATATATTTT.

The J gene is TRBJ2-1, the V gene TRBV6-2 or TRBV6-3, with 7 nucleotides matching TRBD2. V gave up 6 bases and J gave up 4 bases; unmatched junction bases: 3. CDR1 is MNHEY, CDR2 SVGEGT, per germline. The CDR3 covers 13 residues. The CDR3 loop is CASSGRTYNEQFF. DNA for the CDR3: TGTGCCAGCAGCGGGAGGACGTACAATGAGCAGTTCTTC.

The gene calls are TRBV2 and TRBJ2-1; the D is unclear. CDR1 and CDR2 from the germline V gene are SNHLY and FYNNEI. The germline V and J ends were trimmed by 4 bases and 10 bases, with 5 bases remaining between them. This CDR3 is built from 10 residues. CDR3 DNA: TGTGCCAGCAGTGCCATAGAGCAGTTCTTC. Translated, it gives CASSAIEQFF.

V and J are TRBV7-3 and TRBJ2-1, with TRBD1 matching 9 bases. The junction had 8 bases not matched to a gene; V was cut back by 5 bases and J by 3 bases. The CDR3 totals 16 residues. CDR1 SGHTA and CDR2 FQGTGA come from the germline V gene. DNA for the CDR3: TGTGCCAGCAGCCCAAGACAGGGGGGCAGCTACAATGAGCAGTTCTTC. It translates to CASSPRQGGSYNEQFF.

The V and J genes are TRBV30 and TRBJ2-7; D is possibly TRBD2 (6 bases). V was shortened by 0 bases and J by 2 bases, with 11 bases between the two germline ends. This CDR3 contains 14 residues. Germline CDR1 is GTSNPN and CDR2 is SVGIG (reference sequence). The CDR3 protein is CAWSVGGATYEQYF. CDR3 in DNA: TGTGCCTGGAGTGTTGGCGGGGCCACCTACGAGCAGTACTTC.

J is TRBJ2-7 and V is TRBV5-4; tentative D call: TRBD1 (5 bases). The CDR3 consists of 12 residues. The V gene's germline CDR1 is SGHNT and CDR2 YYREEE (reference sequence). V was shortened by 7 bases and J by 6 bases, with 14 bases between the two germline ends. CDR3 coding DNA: TGTGCCAGCCGACTTCCAGGGTCCGAGCAGTACTTC. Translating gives CASRLPGSEQYF.

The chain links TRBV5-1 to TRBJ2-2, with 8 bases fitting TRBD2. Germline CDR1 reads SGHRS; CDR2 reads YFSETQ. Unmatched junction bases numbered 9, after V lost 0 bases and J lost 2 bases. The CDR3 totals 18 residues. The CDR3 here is CASSLALVTSGNTGELFF. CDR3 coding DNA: TGCGCCAGCAGCTTGGCCCTCGTTACTAGCGGTAACACCGGGGAGCTGTTTTTT.

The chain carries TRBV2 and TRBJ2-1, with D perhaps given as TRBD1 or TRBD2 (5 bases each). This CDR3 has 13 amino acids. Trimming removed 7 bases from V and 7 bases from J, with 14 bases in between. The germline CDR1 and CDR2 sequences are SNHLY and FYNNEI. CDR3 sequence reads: CASTPGTANEQFF. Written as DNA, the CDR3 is TGTGCCAGCACCCCAGGGACGGCGAATGAGCAGTTCTTC.